The sequence of this TCR beta chain was determined in a study of neurological immune-mediated disorders. One entry per CDR3 protein results from TCRdb running MiXCR on the 5' RACE reads. The table has around 33,000 distinct CDR3 sequences, almost 7.5% seen once. From 2 million PBMCs stored at -80 C, the unsorted libraries were generated. The sequence was collected from a woman in her 40s in good health. The material sequenced was PBMCs.

The chain's CDR3 is CSVGGRASGEQFF. CDR3 DNA: TGCAGCGTTGGTGGGAGGGCCTCGGGTGAGCAGTTCTTC. J is TRBJ2-1 and V is TRBV29-1; the match to TRBD2 covers 7 bases. The V segment lost 4 bases and the J segment 9 bases; nucleotides outside the gene matches: 9. The CDR3 has 13 residues. Germline loops: CDR1 SQVTM, CDR2 ANQGSEA.